This entry lists 28 T cell receptor beta chains sequenced from one sample in a study of blood T cell repertoires in COVID-19. Measured with immunoSEQ multiplex PCR; TCRdb has only the in-frame clones, and not every one. In the table there are under 300,000 clones, approximately 86% of which are singletons. The sample consisted of peripheral blood. The source is a woman in her 30s with acute or convalescent COVID-19.

This chain links TRBV11-3 with TRBJ2-3; 10 nucleotides line up with TRBD2. Germline trimming cut 5 bases from V and 4 bases from J; bases unmatched to any gene: 9. Germline loops: CDR1 SGHNT, CDR2 YENEEA. This CDR3 has 16 residues. CDR3 sequence: CASSTVGLAGADTQYF. CDR3 nucleotides: TGTGCCAGCAGCACAGTGGGGCTAGCGGGAGCAGATACGCAGTATTTT.

The sample holds a few counts of this clone. The chain joins TRBV4-2 to TRBJ2-2; possible D gene TRBD1, 6 bases. Germline V lookup: CDR1 LGHNA, CDR2 YNFKEQ. V dropped 3 bases and J dropped 1 base, with 9 bases sitting between them. The CDR3 runs to 15 residues. CDR3 sequence: CASSHGRGNTGELFF. CDR3 nucleotide sequence: TGTGCCAGCAGCCACGGCAGGGGGAACACCGGGGAGCTGTTTTTT.

This chain connects TRBV19 to TRBJ1-5; 8 bases fit TRBD1. The CDR3 has 15 residues. CDR1 is LNHDA and CDR2 is SQIVND in the germline V gene (reference sequence). The trim removed 1 base at V and 1 base at J, leaving 0 bases unmatched. The CDR3 DNA follows: TGTGCCAGTAGTATAGGGACAGGGAGCAATCAGCCCCAGCATTTT. Amino acids: CASSIGTGSNQPQHF. Based on the CDR3 plus reference TRBV19 and TRBJ1-5, the full variable domain is DGGITQSPKYLFRKEGQNVTLSCEQNLNHDAMYWYRQDPGQGLRLIYYSQIVNDFQKGDIAEGYSVSREKKESFPLTVTSAQKNPTAFYLCASSIGTGSNQPQHFGDGTRLSIL.

The V and J genes are TRBV3-1 (or the pseudogene TRBV3-2) and TRBJ2-3, with 13 bases lining up with TRBD2. Germline V gene sequence: CDR1 LGHDT, CDR2 YNNKEL (reference sequence). With V trimmed by 4 bases and J by 2 bases, 3 bases remained unmatched. The CDR3 sequence is 16 residues long. The CDR3 sequence is CASSPGTSGNTDTQYF. CDR3 bases: TGTGCCAGCAGCCCTGGGACTAGCGGGAACACAGATACGCAGTATTTT.

The chain combines TRBV14 with TRBJ2-1; the D gene is possibly TRBD2 (6 bases). The CDR3 contains 15 residues. Germline values: CDR1 SGHDN, CDR2 FVKESK. V lost 3 bases and J 2 bases, leaving 11 bases between the germline ends. CDR3 residues: CASSQGLLAYNEQFF. CDR3 coding DNA: TGTGCCAGCAGCCAGGGACTCCTGGCCTACAATGAGCAGTTCTTC.

The chain joins TRBV10-1 to TRBJ2-1; possible D gene TRBD2, 6 bases. The CDR3 has 15 residues. The V gene's germline CDR1 is WNHNN and CDR2 SYGVQD (reference sequence). With 0 bases removed from V and 4 bases from J, the gap between germline ends came to 10 bases. As DNA, the CDR3 is TGCGCCAGCAGTGAGTCGGGAGGCCAATACAATGAGCAGTTCTTC. As protein: CASSESGGQYNEQFF.

This rearrangement joins TRBV7-9 to TRBJ1-5, with TRBD1 as a possible D gene (5 bases). Trimming shortened V by 1 base and J by 2 bases, and 15 bases separated the two germline ends. From germline, CDR1 is SEHNR and CDR2 FQNEAQ (reference sequence). The CDR3 is made up of 17 amino acids. CDR3 sequence (DNA): TGTGCCAGCAGCTTAGTAGTAGGGGCCGGCGGCAATCAGCCCCAGCATTTT. This sequence encodes CASSLVVGAGGNQPQHF.

The chain joins TRBV6-1 to TRBJ2-7, with TRBD1 identical over 9 bases. The CDR3 is made up of 15 amino acids. J was trimmed by 4 bases and V by 3 bases; bases with no gene match: 7. Germline assignment: CDR1 MNHNS and CDR2 SASEGT. The CDR3 is CASSDLTGGDYEQYF. The CDR3 nucleotides are TGTGCCAGCAGTGATCTAACAGGGGGCGATTACGAGCAGTACTTC.

CDR3 loop: CATRALSGGEKLFF. CDR3 DNA: TGTGCCACCCGAGCACTTTCCGGGGGGGAAAAACTGTTTTTT. The rearrangement uses TRBV10-3 and TRBJ1-4; D may be TRBD1 (5 bases). The CDR3 consists of 14 residues. Germline-derived CDR1 and CDR2 are ENHRY and SYGVKD. Trimming removed 10 bases from V and 8 bases from J, with 20 bases in between.

V usage is TRBV2 and J usage is TRBJ1-4, with 8 bases fitting TRBD1. The junction had 8 bases not matched to a gene; V was cut back by 6 bases and J by 8 bases. Germline V gene sequence: CDR1 SNHLY, CDR2 FYNNEI. The CDR3 totals 14 residues. CDR3 protein: CASSQDRAGEKLFF. CDR3 in DNA: TGTGCCAGCAGCCAGGACAGGGCGGGCGAAAAACTGTTTTTT.

The chain links TRBV25-1 to TRBJ1-1, with D hard to call. The CDR3 sequence is 11 residues long. Trimming cost V 8 bases and J 8 bases, with 12 bases left between them. The germline V gene has CDR1 MGHDK and CDR2 SYGVNS. In DNA form, the CDR3 reads TGTGCCAGCCAACGACACCACGAAGCTTTCTTT. It yields the protein CASQRHHEAFF.

As DNA, the CDR3 is TGTGCCAGCTCACCCCTGGGCATGGGTTCCCGAACGGCGACCCAGTACTTC. Its protein is CASSPLGMGSRTATQYF. The chain recombines TRBV18 with TRBJ2-5, with D uncertain. Germline assignment: CDR1 KGHSH and CDR2 LQKENI. V was pared by 3 bases and J by 7 bases, with 24 bases between. The length of the CDR3 is 17 residues.

The V and J genes are TRBV7-2 and TRBJ2-2, with a possible D match to TRBD2 (7 bases). Germline-derived CDR1 and CDR2 are SGHTA and FQGNSA. Trimming stripped 5 bases from V and 1 base from J, with 14 bases between. The CDR3 is made up of 16 amino acids. The CDR3 protein is CASSKQGGLNTGELFF. The CDR3 nucleotides read TGTGCCAGCAGCAAACAGGGAGGGCTGAACACCGGGGAGCTGTTTTTT.

V and J are TRBV5-6 and TRBJ2-7; 9 positions match TRBD1. CDR1 is SGHDT and CDR2 is YYEEEE in the germline V gene. The CDR3 has 14 amino acids. V dropped 4 bases and J dropped 2; count of bases not matched to a gene: 4. As DNA, the CDR3 is TGTGCCAGCAGCCCACAGGGGGCCCCCTACGAGCAGTACTTC. Protein: CASSPQGAPYEQYF.

Only one count was recorded for this clone. V gene TRBV5-1 combines with J gene TRBJ1-2; D unclear. The V gene lost 1 base and the J gene lost 0 bases, with 10 bases spanning the gap. This CDR3 region has 15 residues. Germline loops: CDR1 SGHRS, CDR2 YFSETQ. The CDR3 DNA is TGCGCCAGCAGCTTGAGCGGCTTTCCTAACTATGGCTACACCTTC. This codes for CASSLSGFPNYGYTF.

The V and J genes are TRBV11-2 and TRBJ2-3; perhaps TRBD2 as D (5 bases). CDR1 SGHAT and CDR2 FQNNGV come from the germline V gene. The CDR3 has 14 amino acids. Trimming stripped 3 bases from V and 1 base from J, with 8 bases between. The CDR3 region has the DNA TGTGCCAGCAGCTTTAGCGCCCGCACAGATACGCAGTATTTT. Translation: CASSFSARTDTQYF.

The CDR3 reads CASSADRAETQYF. CDR3 sequence (DNA): TGTGCCAGCAGCGCGGACAGGGCGGAGACCCAGTACTTC. J is TRBJ2-5 and V is TRBV5-6, with TRBD1 matching over 8 bases. Germline V gene lookup returns CDR1 SGHDT and CDR2 YYEEEE. V shed 4 bases and J 5 bases; nucleotides not matched to a gene: 4. The CDR3 has 13 residues.

This clone was found once. The chain employs TRBV7-2 and TRBJ2-7, with D maybe TRBD2 (6 bases). This CDR3 has 14 amino acids. Germline CDR1 reads SGHTA; CDR2 reads FQGNSA. The ends were cut back, 1 base at V and 4 bases at J, with 11 bases in the middle. CDR3 bases: TGTGCCAGCAGCTTAGTAGGTAGCGGATACGAGCAGTACTTC. As protein: CASSLVGSGYEQYF. Full variable domain (remainder filled in from reference TRBV7-2 and TRBJ2-7): GAGVSQSPSNKVTEKGKDVELRCDPISGHTALYWYRQSLGQGLEFLIYFQGNSAPDKSGLPSDRFSAERTGGSVSTLTIQRTQQEDSAVYLCASSLVGSGYEQYFGPGTRLTVT.

The rearrangement uses TRBV6-5 and TRBJ2-7, with D tentatively TRBD1 (6 bases). V lost 5 bases and J 6 bases, leaving 17 bases between the germline ends. Germline CDR1 and CDR2: MNHEY and SVGAGI. CDR3 length: 14 amino acids. CDR3 sequence: CASSQKRGTSEQYF. DNA of the CDR3: TGTGCCAGCAGTCAGAAGAGGGGGACGTCCGAGCAGTACTTC.

This chain links TRBV7-2 with TRBJ2-7; the D gene is possibly TRBD2 (5 bases). This CDR3 has 14 amino acids. Germline CDR1 reads SGHTA; CDR2 reads FQGNSA. V was shortened by 7 bases and J by 5 bases, with 18 bases between the two germline ends. CDR3 region: CASMRSAVLHEQYF. CDR3 bases: TGTGCCAGCATGCGCTCAGCGGTCTTGCACGAGCAGTACTTC.

CDR3 in amino acids: CASSSGLLNTGELFF. In DNA form, the CDR3 reads TGTGCCAGTAGTTCGGGACTCCTGAACACCGGGGAGCTGTTTTTT. The chain has TRBV19 and TRBJ2-2; TRBD2 might be the D (6 bases). There are 15 residues in the CDR3. V gave up 5 bases and J gave up 1 base, with 11 bases separating them. CDR1 LNHDA and CDR2 SQIVND come from the germline V gene (reference sequence).

The chain links TRBV29-1 to TRBJ2-3; D is possibly TRBD2 (5 bases). Germline loops: CDR1 SQVTM, CDR2 ANQGSEA. The CDR3 runs 12 residues. Trimming cost V 4 bases and J 10 bases, with 15 bases left between them. CDR3 protein: CSVAGGVLAQYF. Here the CDR3 DNA reads TGCAGCGTTGCAGGAGGTGTCCTGGCGCAGTATTTT.

This rearrangement joins TRBV18 to TRBJ2-5; 7 bases fit TRBD1. Germline V gives CDR1 KGHSH, CDR2 LQKENI. Unmatched junction bases numbered 5, after V lost 3 bases and J lost 4 bases. The CDR3 is 14 residues long. The CDR3 bases are TGTGCCAGCTCACCGACAGGGAAGGGAGAGACCCAGTACTTC. Protein product: CASSPTGKGETQYF. Full variable domain (missing parts from reference TRBV18 and TRBJ2-5): NAGVMQNPRHLVRRRGQEARLRCSPMKGHSHVYWYRQLPEEGLKFMVYLQKENIIDESGMPKERFSAEFPKEGPSILRIQQVVRGDSAAYFCASSPTGKGETQYFGPGTRLLVL.

This sequence joins TRBV9 and TRBJ1-3, with D maybe TRBD1 (5 bases). The germline V and J ends were trimmed by 0 bases and 0 bases, with 10 bases remaining between them. The CDR3 is 16 residues long. Germline V lookup: CDR1 SGDLS, CDR2 YYNGEE. The CDR3 coding sequence is TGTGCCAGCAGCGTAGCTACGGGGGTCTCTGGAAACACCATATATTTT. It translates to CASSVATGVSGNTIYF.

J is TRBJ2-1 and V is TRBV6-2 or TRBV6-3, with a tentative D call TRBD1 (6 bases). Trimming took 0 bases from V and 7 from J, leaving 16 bases between them. Per germline, CDR1 MNHEY and CDR2 SVGEGT. The CDR3 is made up of 16 amino acids. The CDR3, as DNA: TGTGCCAGCAGTTACTCGAGGCAGGGGTTACGGAATGAGCAGTTCTTC. Encoded protein: CASSYSRQGLRNEQFF.

The chain carries TRBV9 and TRBJ2-7; D call uncertain. V dropped 4 bases and J dropped 6 bases, with 23 bases sitting between them. Germline V gene lookup returns CDR1 SGDLS and CDR2 YYNGEE. The CDR3 is 16 residues long. The CDR3 bases are TGTGCCAGCAGCCCCCCCCCGGAGCGTTCATATGGCGAGCAGTACTTC. It yields the protein CASSPPPERSYGEQYF.

The V gene is TRBV4-1, the J gene TRBJ1-2, with 7 bases identical to TRBD1. Germline CDR1 is MGHRA and CDR2 is YSYEKL. Unmatched junction bases numbered 9, after V lost 2 bases and J lost 3 bases. This CDR3 region has 16 residues. CDR3 nucleotides: TGCGCCAGCAGCCAATCCCCCGGCGGGACAGACTATGGCTACACCTTC. This gives the protein CASSQSPGGTDYGYTF.

CDR3 amino acids: CAWSGDGGGNQPQHF. CDR3 coding DNA: TGTGCCTGGAGTGGAGACGGGGGAGGCAATCAGCCCCAGCATTTT. The chain employs TRBV30 and TRBJ1-5; the D gene is possibly TRBD1 (5 bases). Deletions cut 1 base from V and 2 bases from J, with 12 bases between. The CDR3 covers 15 residues. CDR1 and CDR2 (germline): GTSNPN, SVGIG (reference sequence).